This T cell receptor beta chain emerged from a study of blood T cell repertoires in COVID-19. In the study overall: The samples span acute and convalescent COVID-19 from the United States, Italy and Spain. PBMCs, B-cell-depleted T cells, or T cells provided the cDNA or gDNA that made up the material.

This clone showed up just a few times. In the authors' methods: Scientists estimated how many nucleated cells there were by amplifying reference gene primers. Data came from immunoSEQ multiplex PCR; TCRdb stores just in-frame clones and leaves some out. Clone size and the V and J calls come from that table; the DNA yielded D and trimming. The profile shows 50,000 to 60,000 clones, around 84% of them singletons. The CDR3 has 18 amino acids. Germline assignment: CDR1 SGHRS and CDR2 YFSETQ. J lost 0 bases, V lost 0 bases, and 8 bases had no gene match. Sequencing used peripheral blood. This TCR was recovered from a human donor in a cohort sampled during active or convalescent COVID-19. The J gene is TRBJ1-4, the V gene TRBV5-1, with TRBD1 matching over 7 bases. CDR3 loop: CASSLGYAQGTTNEKLFF. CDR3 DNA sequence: TGCGCCAGCAGCTTGGGATACGCACAGGGGACAACTAATGAAAAACTGTTTTTT.